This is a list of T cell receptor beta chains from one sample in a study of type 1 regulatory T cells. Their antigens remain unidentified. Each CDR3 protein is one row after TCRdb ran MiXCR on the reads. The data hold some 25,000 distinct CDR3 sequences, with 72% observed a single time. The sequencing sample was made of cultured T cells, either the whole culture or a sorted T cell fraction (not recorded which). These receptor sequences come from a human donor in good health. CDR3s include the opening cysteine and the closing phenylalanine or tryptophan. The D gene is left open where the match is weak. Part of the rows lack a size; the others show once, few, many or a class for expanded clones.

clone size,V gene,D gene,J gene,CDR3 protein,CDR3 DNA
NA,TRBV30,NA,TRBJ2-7,CAWSVDRRRSYEQYF,TGTGCCTGGAGTGTAGACAGGCGACGCTCCTACGAGCAGTACTTC
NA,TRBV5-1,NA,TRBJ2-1,CASSLSGNEQFF,TGCGCCAGCAGCTTGTCCGGAAATGAGCAGTTCTTC
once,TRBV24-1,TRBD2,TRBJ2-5,CATSDTSGGETQYF,TGTGCCACCAGTGACACTAGCGGAGGGGAGACCCAGTACTTC
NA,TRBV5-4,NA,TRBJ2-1,CASSLGGSRGTYNEQFF,TGTGCCAGCAGCTTGGGCGGGAGCAGGGGGACCTACAATGAGCAGTTCTTC
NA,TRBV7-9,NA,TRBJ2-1,CASSLAAYNEQFF,TGTGCCAGCAGTCTGGCAGCCTACAATGAGCAGTTCTTC
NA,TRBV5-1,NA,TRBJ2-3,CASSLIGGLTDTQYF,TGCGCCAGCAGCTTGATCGGCGGCCTCACAGATACGCAGTATTTT
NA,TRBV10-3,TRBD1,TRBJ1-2,CAITRDRGDGYTF,TGTGCCATCACCCGGGACAGGGGTGATGGCTACACCTTC
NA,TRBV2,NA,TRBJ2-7,CASNRANEQYF,TGTGCCAGCAACAGGGCAAACGAGCAGTACTTC
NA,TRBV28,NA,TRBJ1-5,CASSLQPRYQPQHF,TGTGCCAGCAGTTTACAACCCAGGTATCAGCCCCAGCATTTT
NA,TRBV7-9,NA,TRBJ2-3,CASSKGVVDTDTQYF,TGTGCCAGCAGCAAAGGGGTGGTAGACACAGATACGCAGTATTTT
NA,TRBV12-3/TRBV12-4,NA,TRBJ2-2,CASSQDQAGRAGELFF,TGTGCCAGCAGCCAGGACCAGGCCGGGCGCGCCGGGGAGCTGTTTTTT
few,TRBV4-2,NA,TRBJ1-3,CASSQVIGSLPGNTIYF,TGTGCCAGCAGCCAAGTAATTGGGAGTCTCCCAGGAAACACCATATATTTT
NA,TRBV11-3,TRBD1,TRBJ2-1,CASSPRDRGTYNEQFF,TGTGCCAGCAGCCCGAGGGACAGGGGAACCTACAATGAGCAGTTCTTC
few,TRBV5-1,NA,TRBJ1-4,CASGYENEKLFF,TGCGCCAGCGGTTACGAAAATGAAAAACTGTTTTTT
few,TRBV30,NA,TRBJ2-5,CARAGGFQETQYF,TGTGCCCGGGCTGGGGGCTTTCAAGAGACCCAGTACTTC
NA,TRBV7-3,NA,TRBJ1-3,CASSLTGDPGNTIYF,TGTGCCAGCAGCTTAACAGGGGATCCTGGAAACACCATATATTTT
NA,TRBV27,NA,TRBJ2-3,CASSLSSRGTDTQYF,TGTGCCAGCAGTTTGTCAAGCAGGGGCACAGATACGCAGTATTTT
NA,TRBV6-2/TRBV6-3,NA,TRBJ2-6,CASSLSGANVLTF,TGTGCCAGCAGCCTATCTGGGGCCAACGTCCTGACTTTC
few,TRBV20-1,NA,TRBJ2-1,CSAGSLDEQFF,TGCAGTGCCGGGTCGCTGGATGAGCAGTTCTTC
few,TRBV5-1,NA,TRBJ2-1,CASSLRGAAYNEQFF,TGCGCCAGCAGCTTGAGGGGGGCCGCCTACAATGAGCAGTTCTTC
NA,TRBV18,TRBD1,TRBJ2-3,CASSPRTGEDTQYF,TGTGCCAGCTCACCGCGGACAGGGGAGGATACGCAGTATTTT